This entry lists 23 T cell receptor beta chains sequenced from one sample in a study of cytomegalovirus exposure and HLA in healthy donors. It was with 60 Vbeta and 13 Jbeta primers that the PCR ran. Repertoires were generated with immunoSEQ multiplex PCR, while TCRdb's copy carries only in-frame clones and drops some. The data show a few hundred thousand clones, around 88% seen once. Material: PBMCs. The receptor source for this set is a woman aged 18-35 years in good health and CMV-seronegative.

Here the CDR3 DNA reads TGTGCCAGCACCCTCAGGACTAGCGGGTACTCCTACGAGCAGTACTTC. Translating gives CASTLRTSGYSYEQYF. The genes are TRBV11-2 and TRBJ2-7; the match to TRBD2 covers 11 bases. V gave up 7 bases and J gave up 0 bases; unmatched junction bases: 8. The CDR3 loop spans 16 amino acids. Germline CDR1 reads SGHAT; CDR2 reads FQNNGV.

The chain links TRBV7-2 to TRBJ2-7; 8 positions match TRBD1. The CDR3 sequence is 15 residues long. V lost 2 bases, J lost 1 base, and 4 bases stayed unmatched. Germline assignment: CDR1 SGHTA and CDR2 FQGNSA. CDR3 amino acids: CASSLTGGSSYEQYF. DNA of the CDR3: TGTGCCAGCAGCTTAACAGGGGGATCGTCCTACGAGCAGTACTTC.

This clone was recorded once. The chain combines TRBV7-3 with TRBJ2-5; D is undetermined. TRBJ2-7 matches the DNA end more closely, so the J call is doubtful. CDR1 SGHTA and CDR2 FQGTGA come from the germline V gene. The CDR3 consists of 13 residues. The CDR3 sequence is CASSLFLTYEQYF. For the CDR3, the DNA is TGTGCCAGCAGCTTATTCCTTACCTACGAGCAGTACTTC.

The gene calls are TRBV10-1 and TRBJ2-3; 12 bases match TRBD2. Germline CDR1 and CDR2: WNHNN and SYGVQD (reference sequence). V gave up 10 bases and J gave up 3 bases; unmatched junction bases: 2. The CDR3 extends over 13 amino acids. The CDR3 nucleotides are TGCGCCACTAGCGGGGGGGCTACAGATACGCAGTATTTT. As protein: CATSGGATDTQYF.

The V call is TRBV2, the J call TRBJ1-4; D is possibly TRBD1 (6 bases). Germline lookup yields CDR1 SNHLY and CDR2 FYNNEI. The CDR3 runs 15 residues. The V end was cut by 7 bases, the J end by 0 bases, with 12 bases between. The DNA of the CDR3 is TGTGCCAGCATACTACAGGGAACAACTAATGAAAAACTGTTTTTT. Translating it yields CASILQGTTNEKLFF.

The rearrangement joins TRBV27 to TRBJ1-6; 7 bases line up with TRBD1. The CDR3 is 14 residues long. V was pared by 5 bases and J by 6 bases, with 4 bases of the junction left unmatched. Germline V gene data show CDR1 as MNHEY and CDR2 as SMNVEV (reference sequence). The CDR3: CASSRGQVNSPLHF. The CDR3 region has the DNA TGTGCCAGCAGTCGAGGACAGGTTAATTCACCCCTCCACTTT.

DNA of the CDR3: TGTGCCACCTTCCGCGGCGGAAGGAGCACTGAAGCTTTCTTT. It is translated as CATFRGGRSTEAFF. The chain links TRBV10-3 to TRBJ1-1; D is unresolved. This CDR3 is 14 amino acids long. CDR1 and CDR2 from the germline V gene are ENHRY and SYGVKD. V shed 10 bases and J shed 4 bases, with 19 bases lying between them.

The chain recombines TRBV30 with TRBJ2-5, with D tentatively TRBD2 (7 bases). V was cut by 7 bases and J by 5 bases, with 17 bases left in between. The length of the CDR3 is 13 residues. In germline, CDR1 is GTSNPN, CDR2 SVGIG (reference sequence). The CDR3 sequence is CAFLAGARETQYF. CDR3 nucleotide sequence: TGTGCCTTTCTCGCGGGGGCTCGGGAGACCCAGTACTTC.

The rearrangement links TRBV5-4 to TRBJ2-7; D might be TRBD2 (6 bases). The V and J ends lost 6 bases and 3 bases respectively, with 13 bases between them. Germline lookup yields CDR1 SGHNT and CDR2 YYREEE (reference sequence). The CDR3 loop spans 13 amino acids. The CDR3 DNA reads TGTGCCAGCACCGAGGGTAGCGGCTACGAGCAGTACTTC. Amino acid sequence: CASTEGSGYEQYF.

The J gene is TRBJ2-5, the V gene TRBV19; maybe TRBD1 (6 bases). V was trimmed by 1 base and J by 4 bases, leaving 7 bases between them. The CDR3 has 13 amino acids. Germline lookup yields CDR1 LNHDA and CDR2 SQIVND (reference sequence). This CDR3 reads CASSIVRGETQYF. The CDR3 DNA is TGTGCCAGTAGTATAGTCAGGGGAGAGACCCAGTACTTC.

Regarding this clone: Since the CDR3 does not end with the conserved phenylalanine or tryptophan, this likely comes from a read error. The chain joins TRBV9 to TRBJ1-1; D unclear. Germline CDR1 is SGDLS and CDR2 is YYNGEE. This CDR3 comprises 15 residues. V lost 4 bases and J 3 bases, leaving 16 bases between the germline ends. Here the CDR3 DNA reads TGTGCCAGCAGCCCCCGATTGAGCAGTGACACTGAAGCTTTCCTT. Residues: CASSPRLSSDTEAFL.

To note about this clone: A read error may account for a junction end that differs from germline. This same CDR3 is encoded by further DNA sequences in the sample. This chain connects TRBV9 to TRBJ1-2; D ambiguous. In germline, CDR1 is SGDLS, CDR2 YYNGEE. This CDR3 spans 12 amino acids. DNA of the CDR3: TGCGCCAGCAGCGAGGGAGTTTATGGCTACACCTTC. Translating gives CASSEGVYGYTF.

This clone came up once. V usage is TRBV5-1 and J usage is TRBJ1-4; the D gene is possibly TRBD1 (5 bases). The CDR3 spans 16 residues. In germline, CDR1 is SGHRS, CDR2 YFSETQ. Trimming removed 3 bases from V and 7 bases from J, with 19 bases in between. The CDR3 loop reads CASSYLGGVISEKLFF. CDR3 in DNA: TGCGCCAGCAGCTACCTCGGGGGGGTGATAAGTGAAAAACTGTTTTTT.

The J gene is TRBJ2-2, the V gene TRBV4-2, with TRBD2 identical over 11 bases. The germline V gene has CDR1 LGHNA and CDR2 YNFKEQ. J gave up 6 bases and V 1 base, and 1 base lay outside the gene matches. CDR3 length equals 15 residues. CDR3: CASSQGTSGPGELFF. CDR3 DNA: TGTGCCAGCAGCCAAGGGACTAGCGGGCCCGGGGAGCTGTTTTTT.

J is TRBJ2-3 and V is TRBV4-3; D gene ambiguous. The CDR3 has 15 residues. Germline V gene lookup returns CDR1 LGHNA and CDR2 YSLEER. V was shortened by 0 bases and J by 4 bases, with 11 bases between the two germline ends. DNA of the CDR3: TGCGCCAGCAGCCAAGATTTAACAGTTCCAGATACGCAGTATTTT. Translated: CASSQDLTVPDTQYF.

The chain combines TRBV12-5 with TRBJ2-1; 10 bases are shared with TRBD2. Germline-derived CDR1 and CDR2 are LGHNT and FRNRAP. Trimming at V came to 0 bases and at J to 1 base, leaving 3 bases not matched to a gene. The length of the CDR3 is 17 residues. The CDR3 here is CASGLVLAGSSYNEQFF. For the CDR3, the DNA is TGTGCTAGTGGTTTGGTACTAGCGGGGAGTTCCTACAATGAGCAGTTCTTC.

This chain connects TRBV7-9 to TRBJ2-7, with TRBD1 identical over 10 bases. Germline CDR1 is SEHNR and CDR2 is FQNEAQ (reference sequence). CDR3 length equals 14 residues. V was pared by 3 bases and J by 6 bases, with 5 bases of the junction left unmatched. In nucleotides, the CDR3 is TGTGCCAGCAGCTTTACGGGACAGGGGACCGAGCAGTACTTC. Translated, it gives CASSFTGQGTEQYF.

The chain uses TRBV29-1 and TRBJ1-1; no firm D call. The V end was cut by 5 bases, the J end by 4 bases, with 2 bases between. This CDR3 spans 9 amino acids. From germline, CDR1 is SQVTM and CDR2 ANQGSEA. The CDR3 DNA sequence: TGCAGCGTTCTCACTGAAGCTTTCTTT. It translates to CSVLTEAFF.

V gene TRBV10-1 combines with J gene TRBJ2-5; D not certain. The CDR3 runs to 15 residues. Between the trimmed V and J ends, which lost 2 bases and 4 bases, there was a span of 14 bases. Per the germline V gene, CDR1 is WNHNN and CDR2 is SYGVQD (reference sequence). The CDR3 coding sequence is TGCGCCAGCAGTGAGCTCCGAGGAGTGAGAGAGACCCAGTACTTC. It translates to CASSELRGVRETQYF.

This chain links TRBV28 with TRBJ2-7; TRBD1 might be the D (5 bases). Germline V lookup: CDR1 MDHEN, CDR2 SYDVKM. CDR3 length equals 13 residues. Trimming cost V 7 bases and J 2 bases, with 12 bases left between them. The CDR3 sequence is CASMAGNPYEQYF. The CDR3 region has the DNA TGTGCCAGCATGGCAGGGAATCCCTACGAGCAGTACTTC.

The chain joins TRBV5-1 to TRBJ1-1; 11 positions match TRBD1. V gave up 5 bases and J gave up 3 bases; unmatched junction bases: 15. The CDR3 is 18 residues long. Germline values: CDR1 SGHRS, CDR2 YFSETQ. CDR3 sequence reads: CASRRKQDRGPGDTEAFF. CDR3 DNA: TGCGCCAGCAGACGGAAACAGGACAGGGGGCCGGGGGACACTGAAGCTTTCTTT.

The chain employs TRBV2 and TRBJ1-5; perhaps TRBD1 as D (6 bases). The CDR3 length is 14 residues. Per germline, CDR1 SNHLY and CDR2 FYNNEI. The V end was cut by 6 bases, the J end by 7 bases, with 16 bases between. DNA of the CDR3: TGTGCCAGCAGGTCAACAGGGTCAGGGCAGCCCCAGCATTTT. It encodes CASRSTGSGQPQHF.

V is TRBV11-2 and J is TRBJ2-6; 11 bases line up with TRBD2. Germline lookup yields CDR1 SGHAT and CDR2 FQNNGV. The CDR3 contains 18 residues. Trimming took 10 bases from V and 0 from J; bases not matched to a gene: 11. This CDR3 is CATYSSGRRSSGANVLTF. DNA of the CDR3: TGTGCCACCTACTCTAGCGGGAGGCGAAGCTCTGGGGCCAACGTCCTGACTTTC.